These 21 T cell receptor beta chains originate from one sample sequenced in a study of shared clonotypes between healthy human individuals. Profiling relied on immunoSEQ multiplex PCR, and the TCRdb table lists in-frame clones only, not all of them. This table has about 2.4 million clones, around 94% appearing once. Input material: naive CD4+ T cells sorted from blood. Specified subset: CD45RA+ positively selected. Receptor source: a man aged 18 to 29 in good health.

As to this clone: The same CDR3 can be traced to other DNA sequences in this sample. The V gene is TRBV11-3, the J gene TRBJ1-5, with TRBD1 identical over 10 bases. Trimming took 5 bases from V and 3 from J; bases not matched to a gene: 4. The CDR3 has 15 amino acids. The germline CDR1 and CDR2 sequences are SGHNT and YENEEA. CDR3 sequence reads: CASSTGTGVNQPQHF. CDR3 DNA sequence: TGTGCCAGCAGCACCGGGACAGGGGTCAATCAGCCCCAGCATTTT.

The J gene is TRBJ2-7, the V gene TRBV15, with TRBD2 identical over 11 bases. CDR1 LNHNV and CDR2 YYDKDF come from the germline V gene (reference sequence). Trimming cost V 2 bases and J 0 bases; bases outside gene matches: 0. This CDR3 has 15 amino acids. The CDR3 region has the DNA TGTGCCACCAGCAGAACTAGCGGGAGCTCCTACGAGCAGTACTTC. Amino acids: CATSRTSGSSYEQYF.

The chain joins TRBV5-4 to TRBJ2-1, with D uncertain. From germline, CDR1 is SGHNT and CDR2 YYREEE (reference sequence). The CDR3 is 12 residues long. V was cut by 1 base and J by 7 bases, with 6 bases left in between. The CDR3, as DNA: TGTGCCAGCAGCTTGAGGCAAAATGAGCAGTTCTTC. The encoded protein is CASSLRQNEQFF.

The chain employs TRBV19 and TRBJ1-5, with D unresolved. The V end was cut by 0 bases, the J end by 3 bases, with 12 bases between. CDR1 is LNHDA and CDR2 is SQIVND in the germline V gene (reference sequence). The CDR3 length is 16 residues. Written as DNA, the CDR3 is TGTGCCAGTAGTATAGAAGGGCCCATAACCAATCAGCCCCAGCATTTT. Encoded protein: CASSIEGPITNQPQHF.

Written as DNA, the CDR3 is TGTGCCAGCAGCTGGGCTGGGGGCGCGGGGTCCACTGAAGCTTTCTTT. Protein product: CASSWAGGAGSTEAFF. The chain has TRBV11-2 and TRBJ1-1; weak D call: TRBD1 (6 bases). Germline V gives CDR1 SGHAT, CDR2 FQNNGV. The CDR3 is made up of 16 amino acids. V gave up 4 bases and J gave up 4 bases, with 19 bases separating them.

The chain employs TRBV7-2 and TRBJ2-4; D ambiguous. CDR1 is SGHTA, CDR2 FQGNSA, per germline. This CDR3 is built from 14 residues. V was trimmed by 3 bases and J by 8 bases, leaving 14 bases between them. The CDR3: CASSFFPLRDIQYF. CDR3 DNA sequence: TGTGCCAGCAGCTTTTTCCCCCTTCGGGACATTCAGTACTTC.

V is TRBV9 and J is TRBJ2-6, with D possibly matching TRBD2 (8 bases). Germline CDR1 reads SGDLS; CDR2 reads YYNGEE. Trimming left V 5 bases short and J 5 bases short, with 20 bases between. The CDR3 sequence is 17 residues long. The CDR3 sequence: CASSQGVAGSWANVLTF. The CDR3, as DNA: TGTGCCAGCAGTCAGGGGGTAGCGGGAAGCTGGGCCAACGTCCTGACTTTC. Complete variable domain (other parts from reference TRBV9 and TRBJ2-6): DSGVTQTPKHLITATGQRVTLRCSPRSGDLSVYWYQQSLDQGLQFLIQYYNGEERAKGNILERFSAQQFPDLHSELNLSSLELGDSALYFCASSQGVAGSWANVLTFGAGSRLTVL.

Concerning this clone itself: Other DNA sequences in the sample encode the same CDR3. V usage is TRBV18 and J usage is TRBJ2-3; the match to TRBD2 covers 10 bases. The CDR3 sequence is 15 residues long. After removal of 3 bases from V and 4 bases from J, the junction contained 4 bases not matched to a gene. Germline V gene data show CDR1 as KGHSH and CDR2 as LQKENI. The CDR3 nucleotides read TGTGCCAGCTCACCTGGACTAGCGGAAGCAGATACGCAGTATTTT. Protein: CASSPGLAEADTQYF.

This chain's CDR3 is CASSLDRGQTDTQYF. CDR3 DNA sequence: TGCGCCAGCAGCTTGGACAGGGGGCAGACAGATACGCAGTATTTT. The chain employs TRBV5-1 and TRBJ2-3; 9 bases match TRBD1. Germline loops: CDR1 SGHRS, CDR2 YFSETQ. CDR3 size: 15 residues. Trimming at V came to 0 bases and at J to 3 bases, leaving 2 bases not matched to a gene. The full variable domain, completed using reference TRBV5-1 and TRBJ2-3, is KAGVTQTPRYLIKTRGQQVTLSCSPISGHRSVSWYQQTPGQGLQFLFEYFSETQRNKGNFPGRFSGRQFSNSRSEMNVSTLELGDSALYLCASSLDRGQTDTQYFGPGTRLTVL.

The rearrangement joins TRBV25-1 to TRBJ2-7; D gene uncertain. The CDR3 length is 13 residues. The V end was cut by 0 bases, the J end by 6 bases, with 9 bases between. Looked up from germline, CDR1 is MGHDK and CDR2 is SYGVNS. CDR3 DNA: TGTGCCAGCAGTGAATATGGCCCCCCCGAGCAGTACTTC. Amino acids: CASSEYGPPEQYF.

The chain joins TRBV28 to TRBJ2-1, with D possibly TRBD2 on 6 matching bases. Germline values: CDR1 MDHEN, CDR2 SYDVKM. The V end lost 5 bases, the J end lost 12 bases, and 14 bases lay between the germline ends. The CDR3 runs 12 residues. The CDR3 here is CASSLGGVAQFF. CDR3 sequence (DNA): TGTGCCAGCAGTCTGGGAGGTGTGGCGCAGTTCTTC.

As for this clone: At the DNA level, this CDR3 is encoded by other sequences in the same sample as well. CDR3 amino acids: CASSPPNLNTEAFF. CDR3 nucleotide sequence: TGTGCCAGCTCACCACCAAATTTGAACACTGAAGCTTTCTTT. The J gene is TRBJ1-1, the V gene TRBV18; no clear D. Germline V gene sequence: CDR1 KGHSH, CDR2 LQKENI. There are 14 residues in the CDR3. With 0 bases removed from V and 0 bases from J, the gap between germline ends came to 5 bases.

This clone was detected once. The rearrangement joins TRBV12-2 to TRBJ2-1; the table assigns TRBD2, which was not confirmed against the DNA. TRBV12-2 is a pseudogene. The CDR3 length is 17 residues. The CDR3 DNA reads TGTGCAAGTCGCCCAGGACTAGCGGGGATATCCTACAATGAGCAGTTCTTC. It yields the protein CASRPGLAGISYNEQFF.

The gene calls are TRBV11-2 and TRBJ2-3; 9 bases match TRBD2. Germline V gives CDR1 SGHAT, CDR2 FQNNGV. The trim removed 1 base at V and 4 bases at J, leaving 6 bases unmatched. CDR3 length equals 16 residues. In DNA form, the CDR3 reads TGTGCCAGCAGCTTAGTAGGGCGGGGGGGCCCAGATACGCAGTATTTT. As protein: CASSLVGRGGPDTQYF. Full variable domain (missing parts from reference TRBV11-2 and TRBJ2-3): EAGVAQSPRYKIIEKRQSVAFWCNPISGHATLYWYQQILGQGPKLLIQFQNNGVVDDSQLPKDRFSAERLKGVDSTLKIQPAKLEDSAVYLCASSLVGRGGPDTQYFGPGTRLTVL.

This clone was observed a single time. This chain connects TRBV2 to TRBJ1-3, with no clear D. The CDR3 contains 15 residues. Germline V gives CDR1 SNHLY, CDR2 FYNNEI. The ends were cut back, 4 bases at V and 4 bases at J, with 14 bases in the middle. The CDR3 loop reads CASSVGSSSGNTIYF. The CDR3 DNA follows: TGTGCCAGCAGTGTTGGCAGCTCCTCAGGAAACACCATATATTTT.

This clone was detected only once. The genes are TRBV19 and TRBJ1-2, with D perhaps TRBD1 (5 bases). Germline CDR1 reads LNHDA; CDR2 reads SQIVND (reference sequence). CDR3 length equals 16 residues. V was trimmed by 4 bases and J by 2 bases, leaving 17 bases between them. DNA of the CDR3: TGTGCCAGTAGTACCCCAGGAAGGGGCGCGAACTATGGCTACACCTTC. It specifies CASSTPGRGANYGYTF.

The rearrangement links TRBV28 to TRBJ1-4; D is ambiguous. The germline V gene encodes CDR1 MDHEN and CDR2 SYDVKM. The CDR3 has 15 residues. The germline V and J ends were trimmed by 4 bases and 8 bases, with 17 bases remaining between them. The CDR3: CASSSGRVLGEKLFF. The CDR3 DNA reads TGTGCCAGCAGTTCCGGGAGAGTGTTGGGGGAAAAACTGTTTTTT.

V gene TRBV6-5 combines with J gene TRBJ2-5; 11 positions match TRBD2. Germline trimming cut 6 bases from V and 11 bases from J; bases unmatched to any gene: 8. Germline CDR1 reads MNHEY; CDR2 reads SVGAGI. This CDR3 has 13 amino acids. The CDR3 reads CASRVPSGGPQYF. The DNA for the CDR3 is TGTGCCAGCAGGGTACCTAGCGGGGGGCCTCAGTACTTC.

This chain connects TRBV6-1 to TRBJ1-1; D may be TRBD1 (6 bases). Between the trimmed V and J ends, which lost 6 bases and 1 base, there was a span of 12 bases. Germline V gene sequence: CDR1 MNHNS, CDR2 SASEGT. CDR3 size: 14 residues. As DNA, the CDR3 is TGTGCCAGCAGGATCAGGGGTGGGAACACTGAAGCTTTCTTT. This encodes CASRIRGGNTEAFF.

V gene TRBV5-6 combines with J gene TRBJ1-6, with a possible D match to TRBD1 (6 bases). From germline, CDR1 is SGHDT and CDR2 YYEEEE. The CDR3 is 16 amino acids. V was trimmed by 4 bases and J by 3 bases, leaving 14 bases between them. CDR3 sequence: CASSRRQVGYNSPLHF. The DNA of the CDR3 is TGTGCCAGCAGCCGACGACAGGTGGGCTATAATTCACCCCTCCACTTT. Based on the CDR3 plus reference TRBV5-6 and TRBJ1-6, the full variable domain is DAGVTQSPTHLIKTRGQQVTLRCSPKSGHDTVSWYQQALGQGPQFIFQYYEEEERQRGNFPDRFSGHQFPNYSSELNVNALLLGDSALYLCASSRRQVGYNSPLHFGNGTRLTVT.

V gene TRBV25-1 combines with J gene TRBJ2-7; D possibly corresponds to TRBD1 (6 bases). Germline V lookup: CDR1 MGHDK, CDR2 SYGVNS. The CDR3 has 15 residues. The V and J ends lost 8 bases and 0 bases respectively, with 17 bases between them. The CDR3 protein is CASPRGLANSYEQYF. As DNA, the CDR3 is TGTGCCAGCCCCAGGGGCCTCGCCAACTCCTACGAGCAGTACTTC.